The present TCR beta chain was sequenced within a study of blood T cell repertoires in COVID-19. The overall study: The cDNA or gDNA used as material had been derived from T cells, B-cell-depleted T cells, or PBMCs.

Trimming removed 6 bases from V and 0 bases from J, with 6 bases in between. This CDR3 region has 13 residues. Germline lookup yields CDR1 MNHEY and CDR2 SMNVEV (reference sequence). Per the study methods: Nucleated cell counts were estimated from reference gene primer amplification. The protocol was immunoSEQ multiplex PCR, while the TCRdb copy is restricted to in-frame clones and leaves out a portion. V, J and clone size derive from that table, while D and trimming were established from the DNA sequence. Among about 150,000 clones, roughly 71% were seen once, and the ten largest hold 3.7%. This receptor was taken from a woman of 80 years or more with acute or convalescent COVID-19. Sequenced: peripheral blood. The chain joins TRBV27 to TRBJ2-1; D unclear. The CDR3 DNA follows: TGTGCCAGCAGCAAGAGCTCCTACAATGAGCAGTTCTTC. This gives the protein CASSKSSYNEQFF.